This TCR beta chain was documented in a study of OX40 agonist ivuxolimab in advanced cancers. The overall study: Melanoma, hepatocellular carcinoma, head and neck or renal cell cancer occurred in dose-escalation patients.

Sampling of blood occurred at baseline, cycle 4 day 1, and cycle 7 day 1. About this clone: An end of the junction differs from the germline gene, which may be a read error.

Measured with immunoSEQ multiplex PCR; TCRdb has only the in-frame clones, and not every one. The sample contains just under 80,000 clones, about 89% of which appear only once. This receptor was identified in an adult with an advanced solid tumor such as melanoma, head and neck, liver or kidney cancer. The material was CD4+ or CD8+ T cells sorted from blood, obtained in a trial of the OX40 agonist ivuxolimab.

CDR3 sequence: CAGSLVEERALYEQYF. CDR3 sequence (DNA): TGTGCCGGCAGCTTAGTGGAGGAGCGGGCTCTCTACGAGCAGTACTTC. The chain joins TRBV11-2 to TRBJ2-7; D is possibly TRBD2 (6 bases). Germline V gene data show CDR1 as SGHAT and CDR2 as FQNNGV. The CDR3 is 16 amino acids.